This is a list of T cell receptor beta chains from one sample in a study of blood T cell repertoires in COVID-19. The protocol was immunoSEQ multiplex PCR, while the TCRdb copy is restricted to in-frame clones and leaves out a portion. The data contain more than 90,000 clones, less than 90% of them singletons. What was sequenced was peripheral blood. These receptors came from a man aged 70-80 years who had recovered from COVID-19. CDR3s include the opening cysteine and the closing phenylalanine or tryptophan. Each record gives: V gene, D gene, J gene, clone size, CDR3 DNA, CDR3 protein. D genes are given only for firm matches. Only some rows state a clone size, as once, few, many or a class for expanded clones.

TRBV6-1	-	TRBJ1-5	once	TGTGCCAGCAGTGAAGCCCGTGGACAGTTCCTAAGCAATCAGCCCCAGCATTTT	CASSEARGQFLSNQPQHF
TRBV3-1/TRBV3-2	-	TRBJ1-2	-	TGTGCCAGCAGCCATACGGGATATGGCTACACCTTC	CASSHTGYGYTF
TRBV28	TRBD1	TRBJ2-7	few	TGTGCCAGCAGTCCCACCCCTAGGGGGCGCGAGCAGTACTTC	CASSPTPRGREQYF
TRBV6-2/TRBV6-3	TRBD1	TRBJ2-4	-	TGTGCCAGCAGCCAGGGGGTCATTCAGTACTTC	CASSQGVIQYF
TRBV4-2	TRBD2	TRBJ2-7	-	TGTGCCAGCAGCCAGGGCGTGCGGGAGCGGTCCTACGAGCAGTACTTC	CASSQGVRERSYEQYF
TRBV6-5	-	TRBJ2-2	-	TGTGCCAGCAGCCCCGACAGGATCGGGGAGCTGTTTTTT	CASSPDRIGELFF
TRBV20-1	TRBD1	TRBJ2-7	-	TGCAGTGCTAGTGAGACAGGGCTCAGCGAGCAGTACTTC	CSASETGLSEQYF
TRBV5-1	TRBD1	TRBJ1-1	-	TGCGCCAGCAGCACTGAGCCACAGGGGGACACTGAAGCTTTCTTT	CASSTEPQGDTEAFF
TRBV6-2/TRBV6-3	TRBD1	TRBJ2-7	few	TGTGCCAGCAGTTACGCGGCTTATCGACCGGGACAGGGGTTAATGGAGCAGTACTTC	CASSYAAYRPGQGLMEQYF
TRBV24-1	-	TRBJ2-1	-	TGTGCCACCAGTGATCCGCCCGGGACTCATTACAATGAGCAGTTCTTC	CATSDPPGTHYNEQFF
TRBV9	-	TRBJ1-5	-	TGTGCCAGCAGCGCCGGACTAGGTCAGCCCCAGCATTTT	CASSAGLGQPQHF
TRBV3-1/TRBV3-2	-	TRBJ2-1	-	TGTGCCAGCAGCCAACTTCAGACAAGCTACAATGAGCAGTTCTTC	CASSQLQTSYNEQFF
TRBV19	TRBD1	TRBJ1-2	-	TGTGCCAGCACCCCGGGACAGCGTACTCATGGCTACACCTTC	CASTPGQRTHGYTF
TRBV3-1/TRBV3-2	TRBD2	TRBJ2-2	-	TGTGCCAGCAGCCGGGGGGGACTAGCGGGGGCCACCGGGGAGCTGTTTTTT	CASSRGGLAGATGELFF
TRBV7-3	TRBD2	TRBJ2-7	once	TGTGCCAGCAGCTCTAGCGGGAGGGTCGAGCAGTACTTC	CASSSSGRVEQYF
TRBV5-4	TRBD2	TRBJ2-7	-	TGTGCCAGCAGCTCCGGGACTAGCGGGAGGGCGGAGCAGTACTTC	CASSSGTSGRAEQYF
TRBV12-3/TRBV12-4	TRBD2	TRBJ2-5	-	TGTGCCAGCAGGGGGACTAAACAAGAGACCCAGTACTTC	CASRGTKQETQYF
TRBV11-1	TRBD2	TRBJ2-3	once	TGTGCCAGCAGCCCCCCAGCGGGGGTCTTCACAGATACGCAGTATTTT	CASSPPAGVFTDTQYF
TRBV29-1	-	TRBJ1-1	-	TGCAGCGTTGGGGGACACTTGAACACTGAAGCTTTCTTT	CSVGGHLNTEAFF
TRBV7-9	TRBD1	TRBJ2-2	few	TGTGCCAGCAGCTCCTTTACAGGGGGAACCGGGGAGCTGTTTTTT	CASSSFTGGTGELFF
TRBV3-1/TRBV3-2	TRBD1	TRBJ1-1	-	TGTGCCAGCAGCCAAATTTGCGACAGGGTACTCTACACTGAAGCTTTCTTT	CASSQICDRVLYTEAFF
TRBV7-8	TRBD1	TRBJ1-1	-	TGTGCCAGCAGCCAGAGGACAGGCCTTGAAGCTTTCTTT	CASSQRTGLEAFF
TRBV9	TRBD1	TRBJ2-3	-	TGTGCCAGCAGCGTCACCGGGACAGGCACAGATACGCAGTATTTT	CASSVTGTGTDTQYF
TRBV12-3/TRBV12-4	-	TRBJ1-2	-	TGTGCCAGCAGCCAGGATCGCAACTATGGCTACACCTTC	CASSQDRNYGYTF
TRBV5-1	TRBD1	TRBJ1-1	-	TGCGCCAGCAGCGGAACAGGGGACATGAACACTGAAGCTTTCTTT	CASSGTGDMNTEAFF
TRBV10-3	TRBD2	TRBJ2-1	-	TGTGCCATCAGTGTCCAACCACCGGGACTAGCGGGAGGTCATGAGCAGTTCTTC	CAISVQPPGLAGGHEQFF
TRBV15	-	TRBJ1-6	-	TGTGCCACCAGCAGAGACAGGGGCGATAATTCACCCCTCCACTTT	CATSRDRGDNSPLHF
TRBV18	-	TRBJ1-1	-	TGTGCCAGCTCACCGCAAAGGGGGGGGTCGGCCACTGAAGCTTTCTTT	CASSPQRGGSATEAFF
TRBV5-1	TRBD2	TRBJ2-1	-	TGCGCCAGCAGCTTGGTCCCAGCGGGGGGCGACAATGAGCAGTTCTTC	CASSLVPAGGDNEQFF
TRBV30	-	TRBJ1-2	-	TGTGCCTGGAATCCTCAGTCTAACTATGGCTACACCTTC	CAWNPQSNYGYTF
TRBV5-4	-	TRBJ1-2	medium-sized	TGTGCCAGCAGCTTGGACAGGGATGCTGGCTACACCTTC	CASSLDRDAGYTF
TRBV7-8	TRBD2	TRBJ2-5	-	TGTGCCAGCAGCATATCGACTAGCGGGACCCAAGAGACCCAGTACTTC	CASSISTSGTQETQYF
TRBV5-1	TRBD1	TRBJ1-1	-	TGCGCCAGCAGCTCACAGGGGACTGAAGCTTTCTTT	CASSSQGTEAFF
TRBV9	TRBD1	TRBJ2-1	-	TGTGCCAGCAGCGTTAGTACAGGGGGCGCGTATGGTGACGTTGAGCAGTTCTTC	CASSVSTGGAYGDVEQFF
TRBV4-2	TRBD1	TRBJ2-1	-	TGTGCCAGCAGCCCACCCGGGACAGGGGTAAATGAGCAGTTCTTC	CASSPPGTGVNEQFF
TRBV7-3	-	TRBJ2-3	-	TGTGCCAGCAGCCGGGACAACACAGATACGCAGTATTTT	CASSRDNTDTQYF
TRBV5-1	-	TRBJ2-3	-	TGCGCCAGCAGCTTGCATGTAGGGGCGGGGGCACTCACAGATACGCAGTATTTT	CASSLHVGAGALTDTQYF
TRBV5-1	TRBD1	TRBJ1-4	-	TGCGCCAGCAGCTTGGCCGGGACAGGGAATGAAAAACTGTTTTTT	CASSLAGTGNEKLFF
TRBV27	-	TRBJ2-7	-	TGTGCCAGCAGTCCTGTGTCCCCGGGGAGCTCCTACGAGCAGTACTTC	CASSPVSPGSSYEQYF
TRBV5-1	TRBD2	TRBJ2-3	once	TGCGCCAGCAGCTTCTTGCCCGGACTAGCGGGGGGTACTAGCACAGATACGCAGTATTTT	CASSFLPGLAGGTSTDTQYF